These 25 T cell receptor beta chains share one sample of origin, sequenced in a study of blood T cell repertoires in COVID-19. Sequencing was performed with immunoSEQ multiplex PCR; in TCRdb, only in-frame clones are kept and a portion is missing. The data hold 65,000 to 75,000 clones, with about 80% observed a single time. The sequencing sample was made of peripheral blood. These receptors came from a human donor in a cohort sampled during active COVID-19.

This clone was counted once. The chain joins TRBV11-2 to TRBJ1-6; D is possibly TRBD1 (6 bases). This CDR3 is built from 14 residues. Trimming took 2 bases from V and 9 from J, leaving 11 bases between them. The germline gives CDR1 SGHAT, CDR2 FQNNGV. The CDR3 loop reads CASSLPGAISPLHF. Written as DNA, the CDR3 is TGTGCCAGCAGCTTACCAGGGGCAATTTCACCCCTCCACTTT.

The chain uses TRBV7-8 and TRBJ1-6, with 7 bases fitting TRBD1. CDR3 length: 16 residues. Germline CDR1 SGHVS, CDR2 FQNEAQ. The V and J ends lost 1 base and 5 bases, in that order; junction bases with no gene match: 5. CDR3 sequence (DNA): TGTGCCAGCAGCTTAGGAACAGGGGCCAATAATTCACCCCTCCACTTT. Translating it yields CASSLGTGANNSPLHF.

The gene calls are TRBV5-1 and TRBJ2-5, with 11 bases fitting TRBD2. The germline V gene has CDR1 SGHRS and CDR2 YFSETQ. With 4 bases clipped from V and 2 bases from J, the junction kept 4 bases outside the gene matches. This CDR3 region has 15 residues. The CDR3 loop reads CASSLLAGAQETQYF. CDR3 DNA sequence: TGCGCCAGCAGCCTACTAGCGGGGGCTCAAGAGACCCAGTACTTC.

The chain has TRBV30 and TRBJ1-6; the match to TRBD1 covers 12 bases. From germline, CDR1 is GTSNPN and CDR2 SVGIG (reference sequence). V shed 1 base, J shed 7 bases, and the junction held 5 bases outside the gene matches. The CDR3 is made up of 16 amino acids. In DNA form, the CDR3 reads TGTGCCTGGAGTGCCTCGGGACAGGGGGCGAATTCACCCCTCCACTTT. It yields the protein CAWSASGQGANSPLHF.

CDR3 DNA: TGTGCCAGCAGCGCCAACAGGGGCACTAATGAAAAACTGTTTTTT. The encoded protein is CASSANRGTNEKLFF. This chain connects TRBV9 to TRBJ1-4; 7 bases map to TRBD1. There are 15 residues in the CDR3. J gave up 2 bases and V 3 bases, and 4 bases lay outside the gene matches. The germline V gene has CDR1 SGDLS and CDR2 YYNGEE. Supplemented by reference TRBV9 and TRBJ1-4, the full variable domain reads DSGVTQTPKHLITATGQRVTLRCSPRSGDLSVYWYQQSLDQGLQFLIQYYNGEERAKGNILERFSAQQFPDLHSELNLSSLELGDSALYFCASSANRGTNEKLFFGSGTQLSVL.

The chain links TRBV3-1 (or the pseudogene TRBV3-2) to TRBJ2-1; 9 bases align to TRBD1. Trimming at V came to 0 bases and at J to 7 bases, leaving 7 bases not matched to a gene. The germline CDR1 and CDR2 sequences are LGHDT and YNNKEL (reference sequence). The CDR3 is 16 amino acids. Here the CDR3 DNA reads TGTGCCAGCAGCCAAGATAACAGGGGGCCTACGAATGAGCAGTTCTTC. Residues: CASSQDNRGPTNEQFF.

DNA of the CDR3: TGTGCCAGGGGATTGGGACAGCCCACGGGGGGCTACACCTTC. The encoded protein is CARGLGQPTGGYTF. The V gene is TRBV19, the J gene TRBJ1-2; TRBD1 matches 7 bases. The CDR3 loop spans 14 amino acids. In germline, CDR1 is LNHDA, CDR2 SQIVND (reference sequence). The ends lost 9 bases at V and 8 bases at J; junction bases unmatched: 15.

V gene TRBV5-1 combines with J gene TRBJ2-7; TRBD2 agrees at 12 bases. CDR1 and CDR2 from the germline V gene are SGHRS and YFSETQ. J gave up 3 bases and V 0 bases, and 4 bases lay outside the gene matches. The CDR3 has 16 residues. In DNA, the CDR3 is TGCGCCAGCAGCTTGGGACTAGCGGGGGCCAACTACGAGCAGTACTTC. It specifies CASSLGLAGANYEQYF.

The chain recombines TRBV11-1 with TRBJ2-3; 10 bases are a match to TRBD2. The CDR3 length is 15 residues. Germline assignment: CDR1 SGHAT and CDR2 FQDESV (reference sequence). Trimming cost V 1 base and J 5 bases; bases outside gene matches: 3. The chain's CDR3 is CASSLGGLAVDTQYF. The CDR3 nucleotides are TGTGCCAGCAGCTTAGGCGGACTAGCGGTAGATACGCAGTATTTT. The complete variable domain, with remaining parts taken from reference TRBV11-1 and TRBJ2-3, reads EAEVAQSPRYKITEKSQAVAFWCDPISGHATLYWYRQILGQGPELLVQFQDESVVDDSQLPKDRFSAERLKGVDSTLKIQPAELGDSAMYLCASSLGGLAVDTQYFGPGTRLTVL.

This clone was picked up one time. V gene TRBV5-4 combines with J gene TRBJ2-3; 7 nucleotides line up with TRBD1. This CDR3 is built from 17 residues. The V gene's germline CDR1 is SGHNT and CDR2 YYREEE (reference sequence). V trimming: 0 bases; J trimming: 5 bases; junction bases outside the gene matches: 12. The CDR3 region is CASSLEGARRGGDTQYF. The CDR3 DNA follows: TGTGCCAGCAGCTTGGAGGGGGCCAGGAGAGGGGGAGATACGCAGTATTTT.

The V gene is TRBV19, the J gene TRBJ1-1, with D possibly TRBD1 on 6 matching bases. V was clipped by 7 bases and J by 0 bases, with 15 bases between them. This CDR3 has 15 residues. The V gene's germline CDR1 is LNHDA and CDR2 SQIVND (reference sequence). The CDR3 region is CASMGGGFMNTEAFF. The CDR3 coding sequence is TGTGCCAGTATGGGGGGGGGCTTCATGAACACTGAAGCTTTCTTT.

The chain employs TRBV6-5 and TRBJ2-7; 12 nucleotides match TRBD1. The CDR3 is made up of 14 amino acids. Germline CDR1 and CDR2: MNHEY and SVGAGI. The ends lost 6 bases at V and 7 bases at J; junction bases unmatched: 7. The CDR3 spells CASSRGTGGGEQYF. In DNA, the CDR3 is TGTGCCAGCAGCCGGGGGACAGGGGGCGGGGAGCAGTACTTC.

The J gene is TRBJ2-4, the V gene TRBV18; perhaps TRBD1 as D (5 bases). Germline V gene data show CDR1 as KGHSH and CDR2 as LQKENI. The CDR3 consists of 18 residues. Trimming stripped 6 bases from V and 0 bases from J, with 21 bases between. In nucleotides, the CDR3 is TGTGCCAGCTCGATCAAGCCCCCCCAGGGTCTAGCCAAAAACATTCAGTACTTC. Translated, it gives CASSIKPPQGLAKNIQYF.

The chain carries TRBV7-8 and TRBJ1-6; maybe TRBD1 (5 bases). The germline gives CDR1 SGHVS, CDR2 FQNEAQ. The CDR3 contains 15 residues. The V end lost 3 bases, the J end lost 8 bases, and 14 bases lay between the germline ends. The CDR3 sequence: CASSFAYSGDSPLHF. The CDR3 DNA reads as TGTGCCAGCAGCTTTGCCTACTCGGGGGATTCACCCCTCCACTTT.

The chain joins TRBV5-1 to TRBJ1-4; 8 bases align to TRBD1. The germline V gene has CDR1 SGHRS and CDR2 YFSETQ. This CDR3 is built from 14 residues. The junction had 7 bases not matched to a gene; V was cut back by 4 bases and J by 8 bases. The CDR3: CASSLRTGNEKLFF. The DNA of the CDR3 is TGCGCCAGCAGCCTTAGGACAGGGAACGAAAAACTGTTTTTT. The variable domain in full, completed from reference TRBV5-1 and TRBJ1-4, reads KAGVTQTPRYLIKTRGQQVTLSCSPISGHRSVSWYQQTPGQGLQFLFEYFSETQRNKGNFPGRFSGRQFSNSRSEMNVSTLELGDSALYLCASSLRTGNEKLFFGSGTQLSVL.

This chain connects TRBV20-1 to TRBJ2-1, with 10 bases aligning to TRBD2. V dropped 3 bases and J dropped 5; count of bases not matched to a gene: 4. This CDR3 has 14 residues. The germline CDR1 and CDR2 sequences are DFQATT and SNEGSKA (reference sequence). The CDR3: CSASNLAGDNEQFF. Written as DNA, the CDR3 is TGCAGTGCTAGTAACCTAGCGGGGGACAATGAGCAGTTCTTC.

This clone was seen only a few times. The V gene is TRBV19, the J gene TRBJ2-2, with D perhaps matching TRBD2 (6 bases). Trimming shortened V by 4 bases and J by 4 bases, and 16 bases separated the two germline ends. Per germline, CDR1 LNHDA and CDR2 SQIVND (reference sequence). The CDR3 length is 16 residues. This CDR3 reads CASSRLRDGSTGELFF. CDR3 nucleotide sequence: TGTGCCAGTAGTAGACTCCGGGACGGGAGCACCGGGGAGCTGTTTTTT.

The gene calls are TRBV30 and TRBJ1-6; 7 nucleotides agree with TRBD1. The ends lost 4 bases at V and 4 bases at J; junction bases unmatched: 1. Germline loops: CDR1 GTSNPN, CDR2 SVGIG (reference sequence). This CDR3 region has 13 residues. The CDR3 sequence: CAWTGQYNSPLHF. CDR3 nucleotide sequence: TGTGCCTGGACGGGACAGTATAATTCACCCCTCCACTTT.

The chain combines TRBV28 with TRBJ1-5, with D possibly TRBD1 on 6 matching bases. The germline V and J ends were trimmed by 5 bases and 6 bases, with 17 bases remaining between them. Germline CDR1 MDHEN, CDR2 SYDVKM. There are 15 residues in the CDR3. The CDR3 loop reads CASSPGNRDLQPQHF. The DNA of the CDR3 is TGTGCCAGCAGTCCAGGAAACAGGGATCTTCAGCCCCAGCATTTT.

The chain joins TRBV7-3 to TRBJ2-6; the D gene is possibly TRBD2 (6 bases). This CDR3 has 15 amino acids. Germline V lookup: CDR1 SGHTA, CDR2 FQGTGA. V was trimmed by 5 bases and J by 0 bases, leaving 8 bases between them. The CDR3 DNA follows: TGTGCCAGCAGCGGGAGGAGCTCTGGGGCCAACGTCCTGACTTTC. Residues: CASSGRSSGANVLTF.

This clone was seen a single time. This CDR3 is CASSYQGLTNEKLFF. For the CDR3, the DNA is TGTGCCAGCAGCTATCAGGGTTTAACTAATGAAAAACTGTTTTTT. The chain links TRBV11-2 to TRBJ1-4, with D tentatively TRBD1 (5 bases). CDR1 and CDR2 (germline): SGHAT, FQNNGV. V lost 4 bases to trimming and J lost 1 base, with 10 bases between them. The CDR3 runs to 15 residues.

The chain combines TRBV7-8 with TRBJ2-1; D remains unclear. Trimming shortened V by 1 base and J by 0 bases, and 10 bases separated the two germline ends. CDR1 and CDR2 (germline): SGHVS, FQNEAQ. This CDR3 is built from 16 residues. For the CDR3, the DNA is TGTGCCAGCAGCTTAGTCATGGTCAGCTCCTACAATGAGCAGTTCTTC. Translating it yields CASSLVMVSSYNEQFF.

The chain uses TRBV7-2 and TRBJ1-2, with 8 bases matching TRBD1. The CDR3 is made up of 15 amino acids. After removal of 1 base from V and 5 bases from J, the junction contained 6 bases not matched to a gene. Germline V gene data show CDR1 as SGHTA and CDR2 as FQGNSA. The CDR3 protein is CASSLDPGGVYGYTF. The CDR3 nucleotides read TGTGCCAGCAGCTTAGACCCAGGGGGCGTATATGGCTACACCTTC.

A few counts support this clone. V gene TRBV7-2 combines with J gene TRBJ2-1, with a possible D match to TRBD2 (5 bases). The V end was cut by 4 bases, the J end by 3 bases, with 10 bases between. The CDR3 loop spans 14 amino acids. CDR1 SGHTA and CDR2 FQGNSA come from the germline V gene. CDR3: CASSWNRGYNEQFF. CDR3 DNA sequence: TGTGCCAGCAGCTGGAACCGGGGCTACAATGAGCAGTTCTTC.

The chain recombines TRBV27 with TRBJ2-7; TRBD1 agrees at 9 bases. J lost 6 bases, V lost 2 bases, and 8 bases had no gene match. Germline values: CDR1 MNHEY, CDR2 SMNVEV (reference sequence). CDR3 length equals 15 residues. CDR3 nucleotides: TGTGCCAGCAGTTTAGCGGGACAGGGATCTATCGAGCAGTACTTC. Protein: CASSLAGQGSIEQYF.